A selection of T cell receptor beta chains follows, all from one sample in a study of breast tumors, draining lymph nodes, adjacent tissues. MiXCR was run by TCRdb on the multiplex PCR reads, yielding one entry per CDR3 protein. The sample consists of 85,000 to 130,000 distinct CDR3 sequences, approximately 28% of them appearing once. The specimen was axillary lymph node tissue. These receptor sequences come from a female donor with breast cancer. Some clones in this sample may be carry-over from other donors' samples. CDR3s include the opening cysteine and the closing phenylalanine or tryptophan. Each record gives: J gene, V gene, D gene, clone size, CDR3 DNA, CDR3 protein. The D gene is left open where the match is weak. Size tells how often a clone was seen (once, few, many) or the class of an expanded clone, and some rows leave it out.

TRBJ2-7,TRBV4-1,TRBD2,many,TGCGCCAGCAGCCAAGAGGGCACTAGCGGGAGGTCACGTTCCTACGAGCAGTACTTC,CASSQEGTSGRSRSYEQYF
TRBJ2-1,TRBV15,TRBD1,once,TGTGCCACCAGCAGCCCGGGACAGGGGTACAATGAGCAGTTCTTC,CATSSPGQGYNEQFF
TRBJ2-1,TRBV4-2,NA,many,TGTGCCAGCAGCCCGACAGCCCCCTACAATGAGCAGTTCTTC,CASSPTAPYNEQFF
TRBJ2-2,TRBV29-1,NA,NA,TGCAGCGTAACAGCCTTTGCGAACACCGGGGAGCTTTTTTTT,CSVTAFANTGELFF
TRBJ1-2,TRBV20-1,NA,NA,TGCAGTGCTACGACAGCTAGGAACTATGGCTACACCTTC,CSATTARNYGYTF
TRBJ2-7,TRBV2,TRBD1,many,TGTGCCAGCAAGGGTCAGGGGGCCTACGAGCAGTACTTC,CASKGQGAYEQYF
TRBJ1-6,TRBV30,NA,many,TGTGCCTGGAGTGTGGAAGCTGGAGCATCACCCCTCCACTTT,CAWSVEAGASPLHF
TRBJ2-7,TRBV12-3/TRBV12-4,TRBD2,many,TGTGCCAGCAGGACCGGGACTAGCGGGGCTTGGGAGCAGTACTTC,CASRTGTSGAWEQYF
TRBJ2-5,TRBV4-2,TRBD2,many,TGTGCCAGCAGCCAAGAGAGCGGGAGGGCGAGGGGCCAAGAGACCCAGTACTTC,CASSQESGRARGQETQYF
TRBJ1-2,TRBV5-8,NA,many,TGTGCCAGCAGCTTGGCGGGGTTTGTTAACTATGGCTACACCTTC,CASSLAGFVNYGYTF
TRBJ2-3,TRBV7-3,NA,many,TGTGCCAGCAGCTTAAGCGGGTCAGATACGCAGTATTTT,CASSLSGSDTQYF
TRBJ2-4,TRBV6-6,NA,many,TGTGCCAGCAGTTACGGGGAGGAAAACATTCAGTACTTC,CASSYGEENIQYF
TRBJ2-7,TRBV4-1,TRBD2,many,TGCGCCAGCAGCCAAGTACTAGCGGGAGCCTACGAGCAGTACTTC,CASSQVLAGAYEQYF
TRBJ2-1,TRBV27,NA,NA,TGTGCCAGCAGTCCCCCGGGACTCAACAATGAGCAGTTCTTC,CASSPPGLNNEQFF
TRBJ1-2,TRBV30,NA,NA,TGTGCCTGGAGTCTAGGAGGGGTTGGATATGGCTACACCTTC,CAWSLGGVGYGYTF
TRBJ2-6,TRBV3-1,TRBD1,NA,TGTGCCAGCGCCGGGACAGGGGTTACTGGGGCCAACGTCCTGACTTTC,CASAGTGVTGANVLTF
TRBJ1-6,TRBV20-1,NA,NA,TGCAGTGCCCGAACAGGGCCTAATCCACCCCTCCACTTC,CSARTGPNPPLHF
TRBJ2-6,TRBV20-1,NA,many,TGCAGTGCTAGAGATGGGGGCTCTGGGGCCAACGTCCTGACTTTC,CSARDGGSGANVLTF
TRBJ2-2,TRBV6-1,NA,many,TGTGCCAGCAGAACAACAGGGAGCGGGGAGCTGTTTTTT,CASRTTGSGELFF
TRBJ1-2,TRBV2,NA,NA,TGTGCCACCTTAGCGGTGGCGGGGGGCTACACCTTC,CATLAVAGGYTF
TRBJ2-1,TRBV7-2,NA,many,TGTGCCAGCAGCTTAGGATACAATGAGCAGTTCTTC,CASSLGYNEQFF
TRBJ2-1,TRBV7-9,NA,many,TGTGCCAGCAGCTTTAGCCAGCCGTACAATGAGCAGTTCTTC,CASSFSQPYNEQFF
TRBJ1-1,TRBV30,NA,few,TGTGCCTGGAGCTACTTGAGCGGCACTGAAGCTTTCTTT,CAWSYLSGTEAFF
TRBJ1-4,TRBV19,NA,NA,TGTGCCAGTAGCCCCGGGGACTTTGGGGAAAAACTGTTTTTT,CASSPGDFGEKLFF
TRBJ1-1,TRBV7-8,NA,NA,TGTGCCAGCAGCTTAGGGGGGGATTATGGGACACTGAACACTGAAGCTTTCTTT,CASSLGGDYGTLNTEAFF
TRBJ2-5,TRBV5-5,NA,many,TGTGCCAGCAGCTTGGGACAGATCCAAGAGACCCAGTACTTC,CASSLGQIQETQYF
TRBJ1-2,TRBV11-1,NA,many,TGTGCCAGCAGCCGTCTATCGGGGGGCCCCACCTTC,CASSRLSGGPTF
TRBJ2-6,TRBV7-3,TRBD2,many,TGTGCCAGCAGTCCTACCGCGGGGGCTGGGGCCAACGTCCTGACTTTC,CASSPTAGAGANVLTF
TRBJ1-1,TRBV20-1,NA,NA,TGCAGTGCTAGAGATGGGCGGACAGCGGGGAACACTGAAGCTTTCTTT,CSARDGRTAGNTEAFF
TRBJ2-2,TRBV9,TRBD1,NA,TGTGCCAGCAGCGTCCGGGACAGTAACACCGGGGAGCTGTTTTTT,CASSVRDSNTGELFF
TRBJ2-1,TRBV5-1,NA,many,TGCGCCAGCAGCTTGGAGGGGCGGCGCAGGGAATACAATGAGCAGTTCTTC,CASSLEGRRREYNEQFF
TRBJ2-4,TRBV6-5,NA,many,TGTGCCAGCAGTCCTCGGAGGGTGCCTAACATTCAGTACTTC,CASSPRRVPNIQYF